This note documents a single T cell receptor (beta chain) sequence. Its target is unknown. Each donor was a healthy Caucasian individual from Russia, aged about 6 to 95. Then a second PCR, running roughly 7 to 11 cycles, was carried out with a sample-barcoded 5' primer and a J-beta primer mix. TCRdb fed the 5' RACE reads into MiXCR, producing one record per CDR3 protein. The table has hundreds of thousands of distinct CDR3 sequences, around two fifths seen once. This sample was taken from a study of blood T cells in healthy people across ages. Overall study results and limits: With age, beta diversity per million T cells declined roughly linearly, significantly by around 43.

Per the germline V gene, CDR1 is WSHSY and CDR2 is SAAADI. The CDR3 extends over 14 amino acids. V shed 6 bases and J 5 bases; nucleotides not matched to a gene: 10. Sequenced material: blood. The sequence was obtained from a man aged 80 or over in good health. V gene TRBV10-2 combines with J gene TRBJ2-7; 7 bases map to TRBD1. CDR3 amino acids: CASSRQGEGNEQYF. For the CDR3, the DNA is TGCGCCAGCAGCAGACAGGGAGAAGGCAACGAGCAGTACTTC.